This is a list of T cell receptor beta chains from one sample in a study of blood T cell repertoires in COVID-19. Here immunoSEQ multiplex PCR was the method, and the copy in TCRdb shows in-frame clones only, minus some. The table lists 150,000 to 200,000 clones, around 87% of them singletons. Sequenced: peripheral blood. Receptor source: a man aged 35 to 55 with active or convalescent COVID-19. CDR3s include the opening cysteine and the closing phenylalanine or tryptophan. D genes are given only for firm matches. A row's size may be missing; if present it is once, few, many or a size class.

D gene,J gene,clone size,V gene,CDR3 DNA,CDR3 protein
TRBD1,TRBJ1-5,-,TRBV6-5,TGTGCCAGCAGTTCCTCGCTGGGACAGCTCAATCAGCCCCAGCATTTT,CASSSSLGQLNQPQHF
TRBD1,TRBJ1-1,-,TRBV18,TGTGCCAGCTCCACCGATTGGGACAGGGTAAATACTGAAGCTTTCTTT,CASSTDWDRVNTEAFF
TRBD2,TRBJ2-3,-,TRBV11-2,TGTGCCAGCAGCTTAGAAGGTAGCGGGGGGTTCACAGATACGCAGTATTTT,CASSLEGSGGFTDTQYF
-,TRBJ2-3,-,TRBV28,TGTGCCAGCAGTAAGGGGGGGGCTAGCACAGATACGCAGTATTTT,CASSKGGASTDTQYF
TRBD1,TRBJ2-3,few,TRBV7-9,TGTGCCAGCAGCTGGGACAGGTCTCACCCTAGCACAGATACGCAGTATTTT,CASSWDRSHPSTDTQYF
TRBD1,TRBJ1-1,-,TRBV9,TGTGCCAGCAGCGTAGTCGGACAGGGGGAAGCTTTCTTT,CASSVVGQGEAFF
-,TRBJ2-1,-,TRBV30,TGTGCCTGGAGTGTACTTAGGGGGGGGCGCCGAGCTCAGGGCAATGAGCAGTTCTTC,CAWSVLRGGRRAQGNEQFF
-,TRBJ1-5,-,TRBV3-1/TRBV3-2,TGTGCCAGCAGCCAAGGGACTGGCAATCAGCCCCAGCATTTT,CASSQGTGNQPQHF
TRBD2,TRBJ2-3,-,TRBV10-3,TGTGCCATCGCGGCGGGGGGACGGGATACGCAGTATTTT,CAIAAGGRDTQYF
-,TRBJ1-4,-,TRBV7-3,TGTGCCAGCAGCTTAGGAGCCAGAGAAAAACTGTTTTTT,CASSLGAREKLFF
TRBD2,TRBJ2-2,-,TRBV2,TGTGCCAGCAGTCCCTGGACTAGCGGGGGCACCGGGGAGCTGTTTTTT,CASSPWTSGGTGELFF
-,TRBJ2-2,few,TRBV10-2,TGCGCCAGCAGCGCGGGGACCCTCGGGACCGGGGAGCTGTTTTTT,CASSAGTLGTGELFF
-,TRBJ1-4,-,TRBV5-1,TGCGCCAGCAGCTTGAAGGGGCCAAGGGATGAAAAACTGTTTTTT,CASSLKGPRDEKLFF
TRBD1,TRBJ2-2,-,TRBV7-8,TGTGCCAGCAGCCCCACCGACAGGGGAGGTTTCGGCGGGGAGCTGTTTTTT,CASSPTDRGGFGGELFF
TRBD1,TRBJ1-1,-,TRBV7-9,TGTGCCAGCAGCCTCGACAGGGCGGCTTTCTTT,CASSLDRAAFF
-,TRBJ2-7,-,TRBV5-8,TGTGCCAGCAGCTTGGCGCAGGGTAGATACGAGCAGTACTTC,CASSLAQGRYEQYF
TRBD1,TRBJ1-2,-,TRBV5-4,TGTGCCAGCAGCTTCCAGGGGGCAACTGGCTACACCTTC,CASSFQGATGYTF
-,TRBJ2-1,few,TRBV7-2,TGTGCCAGCAGCATCGGGGGGACAGGCGCATACAATGAGCAGTTCTTC,CASSIGGTGAYNEQFF
TRBD2,TRBJ2-1,-,TRBV28,TGTGCCAGCAGTTTATCGCCGGGGGGGTGGAATGAGCAGTTCTTC,CASSLSPGGWNEQFF
-,TRBJ1-2,-,TRBV7-9,TGTGCCAGCAGCGACCTTACGGGAGCTAACTATGGCTACACCTTC,CASSDLTGANYGYTF
TRBD1,TRBJ1-1,-,TRBV11-2,TGTGCCAGCAGCTTAGTAACCGGGACAGAGAACACTGAAGCTTTCTTT,CASSLVTGTENTEAFF
-,TRBJ1-4,-,TRBV19,TGTGCCAGTAGTGGCACACTGTCTTACCGGGCAACTAATGAAAAACTGTTTTTT,CASSGTLSYRATNEKLFF
TRBD1,TRBJ1-6,-,TRBV19,TGTGCCAGTAGTATGAGACAGGGAAATTCACCCCTCCACTTT,CASSMRQGNSPLHF
-,TRBJ1-1,-,TRBV5-1,TGCGCCAGCAGCAAAATCCCGACAGCCACTGAAGCTTTCTTT,CASSKIPTATEAFF
TRBD1,TRBJ1-1,-,TRBV6-2/TRBV6-3,TGTGCCAGCACCCCTTTCAGGACAGGGGTGACTGAAGCTTTCTTT,CASTPFRTGVTEAFF
TRBD2,TRBJ2-7,-,TRBV28,TGTGCCAGCAGTTTACCTAGCGGAATCTACGAGCAGTACTTC,CASSLPSGIYEQYF
TRBD2,TRBJ2-3,few,TRBV9,TGTGCCAGCAGCGCCCCCCTAGCGGGGGTCACAGATACGCAGTATTTT,CASSAPLAGVTDTQYF
-,TRBJ2-2,-,TRBV4-1,TGCGCCAGCAACCCTACAGGGAGCACCGGGGAGCTGTTTTTT,CASNPTGSTGELFF
TRBD1,TRBJ1-2,-,TRBV2,TGTGCCAGCAGTGCAGGGGGCTTTAGCTATGGCTACACCTTC,CASSAGGFSYGYTF
TRBD1,TRBJ1-2,-,TRBV4-1,TGCGCCAGCAGCCAGACAGGGGTAGCTAACTATGGCTACACCTTC,CASSQTGVANYGYTF
-,TRBJ2-3,-,TRBV7-9,TGTGCCAGCAGGGAGGGAGGCGGGGCTGGGGATACGCAGTATTTT,CASREGGGAGDTQYF
-,TRBJ1-5,-,TRBV28,TGTGCCAGCAGTTCGGCGGGCGTCCATAGCAATCAGCCCCAGCATTTT,CASSSAGVHSNQPQHF
TRBD2,TRBJ2-3,-,TRBV11-1,TGTGCCAGCAGCTCTAGGAGCGGGGGGCCAGATACGCAGTATTTT,CASSSRSGGPDTQYF
TRBD1,TRBJ2-3,-,TRBV19,TGTGCCAGTAGTTCCGGGACAGGGCGATGGTTGCAGTATTTT,CASSSGTGRWLQYF
TRBD1,TRBJ1-5,-,TRBV5-6,TGTGCCAGCTCTCGACAGGGGGTTGGAAATCAGCCCCAGCATTTT,CASSRQGVGNQPQHF
TRBD2,TRBJ2-3,once,TRBV6-2/TRBV6-3,TGTGCCAGCAGTGCCGGGACTAGCCTCACAGATACGCAGTATTTT,CASSAGTSLTDTQYF
-,TRBJ1-1,-,TRBV20-1,TGCAGTGCTAGACGGGCAGGGGAAGCTTTCTTT,CSARRAGEAFF
TRBD1,TRBJ1-5,-,TRBV6-2/TRBV6-3,TGTGCCAGCAGTTACGGACAGGATAGCAATCAGCCCCAGCATTTT,CASSYGQDSNQPQHF
TRBD1,TRBJ1-5,-,TRBV7-2,TGTGCCAGCAGCACCCGGACAGGGGATTATCAGCCCCAGCATTTT,CASSTRTGDYQPQHF
-,TRBJ1-4,-,TRBV2,TGTGCCAGCAGTGAACACAGATCTAATGAAAAACTGTTTTTT,CASSEHRSNEKLFF
-,TRBJ1-4,-,TRBV30,TGTGCCTGGAGTGAAATCCGGTGGAATGAAAAACTGTTTTTT,CAWSEIRWNEKLFF
-,TRBJ1-5,-,TRBV3-1/TRBV3-2,TGTGCCAGCAGCCAGGAGATCGAGAATCAGCCCCAGCATTTT,CASSQEIENQPQHF
-,TRBJ2-7,-,TRBV19,TGTGCCAGTAGCCCCACCCCAGGCTACGAGCAGTACTTC,CASSPTPGYEQYF
TRBD2,TRBJ2-1,-,TRBV5-6,TGTGCCAGCAGCTTGCCCGAGCGAGCGGGGGGTTACAATGAGCAGTTCTTC,CASSLPERAGGYNEQFF
-,TRBJ2-2,-,TRBV6-5,TGTGCCAGCAGTTACTCACAGTCAAGCGGAGAGCTGTTTTTT,CASSYSQSSGELFF
-,TRBJ2-7,many,TRBV27,TGTGCCAGCAGTTTAACCGGGACTTTAAACTACGAGCAGTACTTC,CASSLTGTLNYEQYF
TRBD1,TRBJ1-5,once,TRBV27,TGTGCCAGCAATCCGACAGGGCAAGATCAGCCCCAGCATTTT,CASNPTGQDQPQHF